This TCR beta chain originates from a study of blood T cell repertoires in COVID-19. Study summary: Researchers got acute and convalescent COVID-19 samples from the United States, Italy and Spain. PBMCs, B-cell-depleted T cells, or T cells provided the cDNA or gDNA that made up the material.

Original processing methods: Amplified reference gene primers provided the basis for estimating nucleated cell counts. Sequenced by immunoSEQ multiplex PCR; TCRdb stores in-frame clones only, minus some. The V and J calls and clone size were taken over from that table, and D and trimming were inferred from the DNA. The table lists some 310,000 clones, around 91% of them singletons. Enrolled during active infection, Seattle patients were then followed longitudinally. The source is a middle-aged woman with COVID-19, enrolled during active disease. The specimen was peripheral blood.

The CDR3 region is CAWRAPGGRMNTEAFF. The CDR3 DNA reads as TGTGCCTGGAGGGCGCCAGGGGGGCGTATGAACACTGAAGCTTTCTTT. This chain links TRBV30 with TRBJ1-1; 7 bases agree with TRBD1. Trimming cost V 3 bases and J 0 bases; bases outside gene matches: 10. The CDR3 sequence is 16 residues long. Germline CDR1 and CDR2: GTSNPN and SVGIG (reference sequence).